This T cell receptor (beta chain) came from a study of somatic mutations in cytotoxic T cells in rheumatoid arthritis. The repertoire was sequenced with immunoSEQ multiplex PCR; TCRdb's copy has only in-frame clones and lacks some. The repertoire holds 20,000 or so clones, with about 85% as singletons. This clone was seen only once. This CDR3 comprises 13 residues. V gave up 8 bases and J gave up 5 bases, with 13 bases separating them. Germline CDR1 MNHEY, CDR2 SVGAGI. Input material: CD8+ T cells sorted from blood. The receptor comes from a woman in her forties with rheumatoid arthritis. The rearrangement joins TRBV6-5 to TRBJ2-1; no clear D gene. The CDR3 spells CASRGWFNNEQFF. The CDR3 coding sequence is TGTGCCAGCCGCGGTTGGTTCAACAATGAGCAGTTCTTC.